A single count supports the clone carrying this T cell receptor (beta chain). No antigen is known for it. Other nucleotide sequences in the sample specify the same CDR3. The sample comes from a study of shared clonotypes between healthy human individuals. Study-wide results and limits: Rarefaction gave evidence that sorted-subset sequencing remained incomplete despite large depth.

The germline V gene encodes CDR1 SEHNR and CDR2 FQNEAQ (reference sequence). CDR3 size: 15 residues. Trimming took off 3 bases at V and 0 bases at J, with 10 bases between the two ends. For every subset, genomic DNA was evenly distributed across several immunoSEQ plates. Repertoires were generated with immunoSEQ multiplex PCR, while TCRdb's copy carries only in-frame clones and drops some. This sample has millions of clones, with around 95% found just once. This clonotype was sampled from a man aged 18 to 29 in good health. What was sequenced was naive CD4+ T cells sorted from blood. The subset is: CD45RA+ positively selected. The chain employs TRBV7-9 and TRBJ2-3; possibly TRBD1 or TRBD2 for D (5 bases each). The CDR3 region has the DNA TGTGCCAGCAGCTTGGGGCGGACTAGCACAGATACGCAGTATTTT. Its protein is CASSLGRTSTDTQYF. The whole variable domain, filled in from reference TRBV7-9 and TRBJ2-3, reads DTGVSQNPRHKITKRGQNVTFRCDPISEHNRLYWYRQTLGQGPEFLTYFQNEAQLEKSRLLSDRFSAERPKGSFSTLEIQRTEQGDSAMYLCASSLGRTSTDTQYFGPGTRLTVL.